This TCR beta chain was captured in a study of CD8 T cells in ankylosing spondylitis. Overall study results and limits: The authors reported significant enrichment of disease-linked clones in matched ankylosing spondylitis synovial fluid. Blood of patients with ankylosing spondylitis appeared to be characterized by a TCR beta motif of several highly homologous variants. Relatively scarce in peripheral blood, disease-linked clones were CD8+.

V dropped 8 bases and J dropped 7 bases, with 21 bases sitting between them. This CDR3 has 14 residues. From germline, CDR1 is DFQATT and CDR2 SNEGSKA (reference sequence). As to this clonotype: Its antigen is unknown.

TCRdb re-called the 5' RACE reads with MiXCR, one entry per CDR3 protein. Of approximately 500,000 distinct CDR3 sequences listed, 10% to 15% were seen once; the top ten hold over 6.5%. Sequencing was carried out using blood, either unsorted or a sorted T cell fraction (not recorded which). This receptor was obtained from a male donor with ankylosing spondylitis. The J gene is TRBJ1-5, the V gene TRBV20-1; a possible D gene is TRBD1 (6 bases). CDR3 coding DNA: TGCAGTCTTGGGGGCGGCCAGGGAGGGCAGCCCCAGCATTTT. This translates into CSLGGGQGGQPQHF.